This is a list of T cell receptor beta chains from one sample in a study of T cells after yellow fever vaccination. Each CDR3 protein gets one entry after TCRdb re-called the 5' RACE reads with MiXCR. The data show some 550,000 distinct CDR3 sequences, about 19% seen once. The sample was PBMCs, taken 15 days after the yellow fever booster vaccination. Every receptor here comes from a man aged 25 to 40 who received the YFV17D yellow fever vaccine. The CDR3 runs from the conserved cysteine through the conserved F or W. The D gene is left open where the match is weak. Some rows mark clone size as missing; the rest say once, few, many or name a class of expanded clone.

V gene,clone size,D gene,J gene,CDR3 DNA,CDR3 protein
TRBV7-2,many,-,TRBJ2-3,TGTGCCAGCAGCCCCCCCACAGATACGCAGTATTTT,CASSPPTDTQYF
TRBV3-1,-,TRBD2,TRBJ2-3,TGTGCCAGCAGCCAACTCAGCGGGAAAGATACGCAGTATTTT,CASSQLSGKDTQYF
TRBV4-3,few,TRBD1,TRBJ1-2,TGCGCCAGCAGCCTAACAGGGGCTCACTATGGCTACACCTTC,CASSLTGAHYGYTF
TRBV12-3/TRBV12-4,few,-,TRBJ2-4,TGTGCCAGCAGTTTTCGCGTACCCAGTGACATTCAGTACTTC,CASSFRVPSDIQYF
TRBV5-1,-,-,TRBJ2-1,TGCGCCAGCAGCTGGATGGGATGGTTTGATGAGCAGTTCTTC,CASSWMGWFDEQFF
TRBV5-1,-,-,TRBJ2-5,TGCGCCAGCAGCTTGTACTCGAAAGAGACCCAGTACTTC,CASSLYSKETQYF
TRBV6-1,few,-,TRBJ1-4,TGTGCCAGTAAACAGGGTCCTCTGGATGAAAAACTGTTTTTT,CASKQGPLDEKLFF
TRBV7-8,few,-,TRBJ2-7,TGTGCCAGCAGCTTAGATACAGGTTCGACCTACGAGCAGTACTTC,CASSLDTGSTYEQYF
TRBV4-3,few,-,TRBJ2-2,TGCGCCAGCAGCCAGACCTCCACCGGGGAGCTGTTTTTT,CASSQTSTGELFF
TRBV28,few,-,TRBJ2-1,TGTGCCAGCAGTTCCGTCCCGGCGTGGTTCTTC,CASSSVPAWFF
TRBV5-1,few,-,TRBJ2-5,TGCGCCAGCAGCTTGATTGTAGGGATCCAAGAGACCCAGTACTTC,CASSLIVGIQETQYF